Listed here are 18 T cell receptor beta chains from one sample, sequenced in a study of radiotherapy plus CTLA-4 blockade in lung cancer. Clones were read by immunoSEQ multiplex PCR, and TCRdb kept only the in-frame ones, dropping some. The repertoire has approximately 52,000 clones, 77% of them found once; the top ten carry around 2.5%. Sequencing used peripheral blood, obtained from a patient treated with radiotherapy plus ipilimumab. All receptors derive from a human donor with non-small cell lung cancer whose response to radiotherapy plus ipilimumab could not be evaluated.

The CDR3 nucleotides read TGTGCCAGCAGCCAAAACCAACACAGGGACCAGCCCCAGCATTTT. Protein: CASSQNQHRDQPQHF. The chain is built from TRBV7-2 and TRBJ1-5; tentatively, D is TRBD1 (6 bases). CDR1 SGHTA and CDR2 FQGNSA come from the germline V gene. Trimming removed 5 bases from V and 7 bases from J, with 18 bases in between. This CDR3 is built from 15 residues.

This chain uses TRBV28 with TRBJ1-5; D call uncertain. CDR1 is MDHEN, CDR2 SYDVKM, per germline. The CDR3 covers 17 residues. Trimming took 6 bases from V and 0 from J, leaving 18 bases between them. This CDR3 is CASSRHPSSYSNQPQHF. The CDR3 bases are TGTGCCAGCAGCCGACACCCCAGCAGCTATAGCAATCAGCCCCAGCATTTT.

The chain combines TRBV29-1 with TRBJ2-5; 8 bases align to TRBD1. J was trimmed by 2 bases and V by 7 bases; bases with no gene match: 12. The CDR3 extends over 15 amino acids. Germline V CDR1 and CDR2: SQVTM, ANQGSEA. This chain's CDR3 is CSANGQGGFQETQYF. The CDR3, as DNA: TGCAGCGCTAATGGACAGGGAGGATTTCAAGAGACCCAGTACTTC. Full variable domain (remainder filled in from reference TRBV29-1 and TRBJ2-5): SAVISQKPSRDICQRGTSLTIQCQVDSQVTMMFWYRQQPGQSLTLIATANQGSEATYESGFVIDKFPISRPNLTFSTLTVSNMSPEDSSIYLCSANGQGGFQETQYFGPGTRLLVL.

This sequence joins TRBV11-1 and TRBJ1-2, with D hard to call. With 6 bases removed from V and 12 bases from J, the gap between germline ends came to 20 bases. Germline V lookup: CDR1 SGHAT, CDR2 FQDESV (reference sequence). The CDR3 consists of 13 residues. The CDR3 loop reads CASRSYKAGGHTF. CDR3 nucleotide sequence: TGTGCCAGCAGAAGCTATAAAGCAGGAGGCCACACCTTC.

This sequence joins TRBV5-4 and TRBJ2-5; D remains unclear. The germline CDR1 and CDR2 sequences are SGHNT and YYREEE (reference sequence). The CDR3 totals 14 residues. V was clipped by 4 bases and J by 0 bases, with 10 bases between them. In nucleotides, the CDR3 is TGTGCCAGCAGCCGTGGGCCTAACCAAGAGACCCAGTACTTC. Its translation is CASSRGPNQETQYF. Looking up the rest from reference TRBV5-4 and TRBJ2-5 gives the full variable domain: ETGVTQSPTHLIKTRGQQVTLRCSSQSGHNTVSWYQQALGQGPQFIFQYYREEENGRGNFPPRFSGLQFPNYSSELNVNALELDDSALYLCASSRGPNQETQYFGPGTRLLVL.

This clone was detected only a few times. This chain links TRBV7-9 with TRBJ1-1, with D uncertain. The CDR3 covers 14 residues. V gave up 8 bases and J gave up 0 bases, with 13 bases separating them. In germline, CDR1 is SEHNR, CDR2 FQNEAQ (reference sequence). CDR3 sequence (DNA): TGTGCCAGCCTCTCAGCGGCGGTGAACACTGAAGCTTTCTTT. Translation gives CASLSAAVNTEAFF. Full variable domain (rest looked up from reference TRBV7-9 and TRBJ1-1): DTGVSQNPRHKITKRGQNVTFRCDPISEHNRLYWYRQTLGQGPEFLTYFQNEAQLEKSRLLSDRFSAERPKGSFSTLEIQRTEQGDSAMYLCASLSAAVNTEAFFGQGTRLTVV.

This clone has just one count. In DNA, the CDR3 is TGTGCCAGCAGCTTAGATTTCGGAGGTGGGGAATGGGAAAAACTGTTTTTT. Translated, it gives CASSLDFGGGEWEKLFF. The V and J genes are TRBV11-2 and TRBJ1-4; D unclear. Looked up from germline, CDR1 is SGHAT and CDR2 is FQNNGV. V lost 0 bases and J 8 bases, leaving 19 bases between the germline ends. This CDR3 is 17 amino acids long.

The chain employs TRBV9 and TRBJ2-4; 9 bases match TRBD1. Germline V gene sequence: CDR1 SGDLS, CDR2 YYNGEE. Trimming took 3 bases from V and 7 from J; bases not matched to a gene: 2. The CDR3 length is 13 residues. The CDR3 sequence is CASSAGTGNIQYF. CDR3 DNA sequence: TGTGCCAGCAGCGCAGGGACAGGGAACATTCAGTACTTC.

The chain joins TRBV19 to TRBJ2-1; D is perhaps TRBD2 (5 bases). CDR1 and CDR2 (germline): LNHDA, SQIVND (reference sequence). This CDR3 comprises 15 residues. V dropped 2 bases and J dropped 5 bases, with 13 bases sitting between them. CDR3 protein: CASSISPPGNNEQFF. For the CDR3, the DNA is TGTGCCAGTAGTATATCCCCCCCCGGGAACAATGAGCAGTTCTTC.

This clone has just one count. This sequence joins TRBV28 and TRBJ1-5; TRBD1 is a possible D gene (5 bases). Trimming removed 5 bases at V and 6 bases at J, with 17 bases between. The CDR3 spans 15 residues. Germline assignment: CDR1 MDHEN and CDR2 SYDVKM. As DNA, the CDR3 is TGTGCCAGCAGTCCACCCGTGGGGGAGGCTCAGCCCCAGCATTTT. This translates into CASSPPVGEAQPQHF.

This clone was observed a few times. The chain couples TRBV6-5 to TRBJ2-4, with D possibly TRBD2 on 5 matching bases. This CDR3 contains 15 residues. The germline V gene has CDR1 MNHEY and CDR2 SVGAGI. Deletions cut 5 bases from V and 1 base from J, with 12 bases between. The CDR3 DNA follows: TGTGCCAGCAGTAGGAGGAGAATGGCCAAAAACATTCAGTACTTC. It codes for CASSRRRMAKNIQYF.

CDR3 DNA: TGCGCCAGCAGCTCCGCAGTAGCGGGGCTGAAGCTTGAGCAGTTCTTC. Translation gives CASSSAVAGLKLEQFF. The chain recombines TRBV5-1 with TRBJ2-1, with 8 bases lining up with TRBD2. The length of the CDR3 is 16 residues. CDR1 and CDR2 (germline): SGHRS, YFSETQ. The ends lost 3 bases at V and 9 bases at J; junction bases unmatched: 14.

The CDR3 is CASSPRQGRETQYF. For the CDR3, the DNA is TGTGCCAGCAGCCCCCGACAGGGCCGGGAGACCCAGTACTTC. The chain employs TRBV7-2 and TRBJ2-5; the match to TRBD1 covers 7 bases. Losses at the gene ends were 5 bases for V and 5 bases for J; bases not matched to a gene: 8. CDR1 SGHTA and CDR2 FQGNSA come from the germline V gene. This CDR3 is built from 14 residues.

V and J are TRBV11-3 and TRBJ1-1, with D unclear. The CDR3 loop spans 13 amino acids. CDR1 and CDR2 (germline): SGHNT, YENEEA. V gave up 5 bases and J gave up 1 base, with 8 bases separating them. CDR3 in amino acids: CASSPRPNTEAFF. DNA for the CDR3: TGTGCCAGCAGCCCTCGTCCGAACACTGAAGCTTTCTTT.

This rearrangement joins TRBV5-1 to TRBJ2-2, with D maybe TRBD1 (6 bases). Trimming took off 4 bases at V and 5 bases at J, with 15 bases between the two ends. Germline CDR1 is SGHRS and CDR2 is YFSETQ. The CDR3 has 15 amino acids. CDR3 amino acids: CASSPQGPLTGELFF. DNA of the CDR3: TGCGCCAGCAGCCCACAGGGACCCCTTACCGGGGAGCTGTTTTTT.

The V call is TRBV10-2, the J call TRBJ2-1; 7 nucleotides line up with TRBD2. Germline loops: CDR1 WSHSY, CDR2 SAAADI. The CDR3 sequence is 12 residues long. With V trimmed by 4 bases and J by 10 bases, 4 bases remained unmatched. CDR3 in amino acids: CASSATSVEQFF. The CDR3 nucleotides read TGCGCCAGCAGTGCCACTAGCGTGGAGCAGTTCTTC.

The rearrangement uses TRBV5-4 and TRBJ2-7; TRBD1 is a possible D gene (6 bases). Germline CDR1 and CDR2: SGHNT and YYREEE (reference sequence). The CDR3 loop spans 15 amino acids. Trimming left V 0 bases short and J 3 bases short, with 13 bases between. The CDR3 DNA follows: TGTGCCAGCAGCTTGGGGCAGGGGTACTACTACGAGCAGTACTTC. Residues: CASSLGQGYYYEQYF.

The chain uses TRBV5-4 and TRBJ2-5; possible D gene TRBD1, 6 bases. The CDR3 covers 14 residues. The germline CDR1 and CDR2 sequences are SGHNT and YYREEE (reference sequence). V was pared by 4 bases and J by 5 bases, with 15 bases between. CDR3 nucleotides: TGTGCCAGCAGCGGGACCACAGGGTCGGAGACCCAGTACTTC. It specifies CASSGTTGSETQYF.